This TCR beta chain was observed in a study of blood T cell repertoires in COVID-19. Turning to the study itself: T cells, B-cell-depleted T cells, or PBMCs supplied cDNA or gDNA.

There are a few counts of this clone. Sequencing used immunoSEQ multiplex PCR; TCRdb keeps in-frame clones, though not all of them. This repertoire shows 150,000 to 180,000 clones, about 89% found once; its top ten account for under 0.6%. Trimming removed 3 bases at V and 2 bases at J, with 12 bases between. Looked up from germline, CDR1 is SGHKS and CDR2 is YYEKEE (reference sequence). The CDR3 has 14 amino acids. The sequence came from a man aged 50 or older with acute or convalescent COVID-19. V and J are TRBV5-5 and TRBJ2-7; D perhaps matches TRBD1 (5 bases). What was sequenced was peripheral blood. The CDR3 DNA is TGTGCCAGCAGCTCCAGACAGCGCCCCTACGAGCAGTACTTC. Protein: CASSSRQRPYEQYF. The complete variable domain, with remaining parts taken from reference TRBV5-5 and TRBJ2-7, reads DAGVTQSPTHLIKTRGQQVTLRCSPISGHKSVSWYQQVLGQGPQFIFQYYEKEERGRGNFPDRFSARQFPNYSSELNVNALLLGDSALYLCASSSRQRPYEQYFGPGTRLTVT.